The present T cell receptor beta chain was sequenced within a study of blood T cells in healthy people across ages (dated by TCRdb to the mid-2010s). Context from the whole study: Template switching captured roughly one uniquely barcoded TCR beta cDNA molecule per two T cells in model experiments. To track age-related changes in TCR beta repertoire diversity, the study relied on deep sequencing normalized with unique cDNA molecular identifiers. Donors were grouped into four age groups: young (average 16 years), middle-aged (approximately 41), aged (roughly 62) and long-lived (82). Donors of different ages were randomly distributed across sequencing lanes to avoid experimental bias. Using the same blood draw, the study looked at two additional independent replicas of 1 million unique cDNA reads for two donors, one aged 18 to 30 and the other aged 80 or older. What the study reported, not specific to this receptor: Because profiling used bulk unsorted PBMCs, naive and antigen-experienced compartments could not be compared conclusively. Observed TCR beta diversity per million T cells fell roughly linearly with age, and a significant reduction was already apparent by age roughly 40. Observed TCR beta diversity correlated strongly with the percentage of naive T cells measured by flow cytometry. Compared with the aged group, the long-lived group had more naive CD4+ T cells, fewer expanded clones and increased TCR diversity, suggesting age selection. Estimates of total diversity based on one million sequenced T cells were considered lower bounds and underestimates. The CMV infection status of donors was not known, potentially confounding age-related changes in expanded clonotypes.

With respect to this clonotype: The specificity of this receptor is unknown. Per-nucleotide qualities are absent, and no much larger clonotype sits a single base away.

Trimmed from V: 2 bases; trimmed from J: 9 bases; junction bases lacking a gene match: 9. Reading the germline V gene gives CDR1 KGHSH and CDR2 LQKENI. The CDR3 measures 15 amino acids from cysteine to phenylalanine. The only DNA kept is the CDR3, 45 bases in frame from the first base. Library preparation employed 5' RACE. TCRdb records Illumina HiSeq 2500 as the sequencer. A second about 7 to 11 cycle PCR used a sample-barcoded 5' primer and a J-beta primer mix. Each TCR beta cDNA molecule received a unique molecular identifier from a template-switch 5' adaptor carrying 12 random nucleotides. Each sample yielded at least 3 million CDR3-containing paired-end reads. First-strand cDNA synthesis was performed from all RNA using the Mint cDNA synthesis kit, with priming by a TRBC-specific oligonucleotide. After uracil-DNA glycosylase treatment, a first 18-cycle PCR used universal primers M1SS and BC2_uni_R on all cDNA. The authors processed their data as follows. Normalization of each sample was performed by random selection of 1 million high-quality reads, each carrying a distinct molecular identifier. Instead of being binned into consensus sequences, reads that shared molecular identifiers were thrown out. CDR3 identification, clonotype clustering and error correction used MiTCR with a Q25 quality threshold and the strictest error-elimination algorithm. Lower-bound total TCR beta diversity was estimated with a nonparametric unseen species model using Euler transformation. TCRdb handled the public reads itself, with Q25 trimming in fastp and clone calling in MiXCR, and kept productive beta chains. Rows are combined by CDR3 protein, so each entry shows the most common genes and DNA. The V and J calls shown here were made by TCRdb, not taken from the authors' results. In all, the sample holds about 580,000 distinct CDR3 sequences, and roughly 48% of those were seen once. 20% to 25% of the sample is in the top ten clones.

Systemically healthy Caucasian individuals from Russia, about 38 in total and aged roughly 6 to 100 years, were included as donors. Each donor gave about 11 milliliters of peripheral blood, drawn into EDTA-treated Vacutainer tubes. PBMCs were isolated by Ficoll-Paque density-gradient centrifugation, with at least 7 million obtained per sample. Trizol reagent was used to extract total RNA from PBMCs, with at least 6 micrograms per sample. Naive CD45RAhigh/CD27high T cell percentages were measured by flow cytometry on a PBMC aliquot from every donor. Here the chain combines TRBV18 and TRBJ2-1; 8 bases in the junction line up with TRBD1. Source material: blood. This TCR came from a man older than 75 in good health. The DNA sequence is TGTGCCAGCTCACCATACTCAGGACAGGGAGGTGAGCAGTTCTTC. This encodes CASSPYSGQGGEQFF.